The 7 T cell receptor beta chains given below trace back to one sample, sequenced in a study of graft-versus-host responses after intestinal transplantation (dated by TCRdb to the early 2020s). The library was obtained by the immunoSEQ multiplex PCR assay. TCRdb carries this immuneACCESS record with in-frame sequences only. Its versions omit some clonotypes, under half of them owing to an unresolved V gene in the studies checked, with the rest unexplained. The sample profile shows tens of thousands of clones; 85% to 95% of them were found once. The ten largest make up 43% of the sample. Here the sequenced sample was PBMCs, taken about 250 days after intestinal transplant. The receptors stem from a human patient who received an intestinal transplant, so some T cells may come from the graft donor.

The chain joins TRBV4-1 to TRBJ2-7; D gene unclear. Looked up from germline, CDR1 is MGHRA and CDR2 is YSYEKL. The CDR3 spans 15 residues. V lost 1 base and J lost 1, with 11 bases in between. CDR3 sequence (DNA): TGCGCCAGCAGCCAAGGGGTGAGGCAGTCCTACGAGCAGTACTTC. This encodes CASSQGVRQSYEQYF.

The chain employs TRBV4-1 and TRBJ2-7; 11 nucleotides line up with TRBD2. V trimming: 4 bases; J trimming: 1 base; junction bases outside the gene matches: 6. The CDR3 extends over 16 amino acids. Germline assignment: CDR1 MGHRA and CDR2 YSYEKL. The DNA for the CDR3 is TGCGCCAGCAGCCCCCTGGTAGCGGGAGGGTCCTACGAGCAGTACTTC. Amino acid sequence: CASSPLVAGGSYEQYF.

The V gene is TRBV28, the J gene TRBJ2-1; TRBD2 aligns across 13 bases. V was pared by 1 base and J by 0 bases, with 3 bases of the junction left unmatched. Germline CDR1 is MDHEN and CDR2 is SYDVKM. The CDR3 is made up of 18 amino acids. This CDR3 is CASSLFRTSGSSYNEQFF. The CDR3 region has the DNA TGTGCCAGCAGTTTATTCCGGACTAGCGGGAGCTCCTACAATGAGCAGTTCTTC.

The DNA of the CDR3 is TGTGCCAGCAGATCCTGGGGGGGCACAGATACGCAGTATTTT. Translation gives CASRSWGGTDTQYF. This chain links TRBV28 with TRBJ2-3, with a tentative D call TRBD2 (6 bases). The CDR3 spans 14 residues. Looked up from germline, CDR1 is MDHEN and CDR2 is SYDVKM. Between the trimmed V and J ends, which lost 6 bases and 1 base, there was a span of 11 bases.

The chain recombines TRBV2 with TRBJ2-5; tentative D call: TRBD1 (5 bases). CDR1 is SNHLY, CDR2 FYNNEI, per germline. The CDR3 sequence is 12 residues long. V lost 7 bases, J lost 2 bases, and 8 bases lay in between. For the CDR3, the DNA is TGTGCCAGCACAGACAGTCAAGAGACCCAGTACTTC. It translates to CASTDSQETQYF.

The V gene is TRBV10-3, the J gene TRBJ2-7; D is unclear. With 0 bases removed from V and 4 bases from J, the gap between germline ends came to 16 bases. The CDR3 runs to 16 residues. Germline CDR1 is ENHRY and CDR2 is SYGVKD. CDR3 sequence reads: CAISESLVSRRYEQYF. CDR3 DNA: TGTGCCATCAGTGAGTCGTTGGTCAGCCGTCGGTACGAGCAGTACTTC.

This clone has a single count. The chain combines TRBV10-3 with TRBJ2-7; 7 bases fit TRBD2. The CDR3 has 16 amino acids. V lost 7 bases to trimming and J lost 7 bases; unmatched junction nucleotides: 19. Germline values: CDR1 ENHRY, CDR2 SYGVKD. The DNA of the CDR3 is TGTGCCATCACCGCTGGAAGACTAGCTGATATGAGGGAGCAGTACTTC. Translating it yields CAITAGRLADMREQYF.